This T cell receptor (beta chain) derives from a study of cytomegalovirus exposure and HLA in healthy donors. As for this clone: Its matching antigen is unknown.

The PCR had 60 Vbeta and 13 Jbeta primers. Method: immunoSEQ multiplex PCR; TCRdb's copy keeps in-frame clones and lacks some. The profile shows 100,000 to 150,000 clones, about three quarters of them singletons. Study-wide results and caveats: The number of N-insertions in an Asian-associated ancestry cluster was reportedly below the approximately 680-donor mean in a later analysis.

The sample was PBMCs. The clonotype comes from a woman younger than 35 in good health and CMV-seronegative.

CDR3: CASSMRESGYTF. The CDR3, as DNA: TGTGCCAGTAGTATGAGGGAGAGTGGCTACACCTTC. The chain carries TRBV19 and TRBJ1-2; D remains ambiguous. This CDR3 is 12 amino acids long. Trimming shortened V by 3 bases and J by 7 bases, and 9 bases separated the two germline ends. CDR1 and CDR2 from the germline V gene are LNHDA and SQIVND (reference sequence).